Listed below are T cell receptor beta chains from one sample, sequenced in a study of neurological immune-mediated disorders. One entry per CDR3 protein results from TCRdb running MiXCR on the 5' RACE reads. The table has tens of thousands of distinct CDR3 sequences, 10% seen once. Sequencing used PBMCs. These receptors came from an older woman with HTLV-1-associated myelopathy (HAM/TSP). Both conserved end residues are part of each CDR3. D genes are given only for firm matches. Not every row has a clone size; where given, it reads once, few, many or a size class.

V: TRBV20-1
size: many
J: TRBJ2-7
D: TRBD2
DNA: TGCAGTGCTACGGGGGGGCTATACAACGAGCAGTACTTC
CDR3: CSATGGLYNEQYF

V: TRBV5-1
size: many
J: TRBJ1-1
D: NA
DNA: TGCGCCAGCAGCTTGACCGACAGCCCGAACACTGAAGCTTTCTTT
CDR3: CASSLTDSPNTEAFF

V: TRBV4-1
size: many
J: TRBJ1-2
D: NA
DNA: TGCGCCAGCAGCCAAGATCCCGGGTCGGGGTGGGGCTACACCTTC
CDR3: CASSQDPGSGWGYTF

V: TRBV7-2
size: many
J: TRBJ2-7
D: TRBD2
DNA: TGTGCCAGCAGAGAGTCTAGCGGGGACGAGCAGTACTTC
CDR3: CASRESSGDEQYF

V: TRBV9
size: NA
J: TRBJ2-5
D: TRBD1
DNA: TGTGCCAGCAGCGTAGGGACAGGGGGCGCAGAGACCCAGTACTTC
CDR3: CASSVGTGGAETQYF

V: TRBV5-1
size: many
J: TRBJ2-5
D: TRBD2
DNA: TGCGCCAGCAGCACGGAAGGCGGGGGGGAAGAGACCCAGTACTTC
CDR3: CASSTEGGGEETQYF

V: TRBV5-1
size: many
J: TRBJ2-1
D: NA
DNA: TGCGCCAGCAGCTTACGTAGCGGTGAGCAGTTCTTC
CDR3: CASSLRSGEQFF

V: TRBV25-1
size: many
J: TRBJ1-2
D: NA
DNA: TGTGCCAGCAGTGAATCAACTGGCTACACCTTC
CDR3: CASSESTGYTF

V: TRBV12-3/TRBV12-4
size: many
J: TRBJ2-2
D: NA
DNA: TGTGCCAGCAGAGGGGGGCGCGCCGGGGAGCTGTTTTTT
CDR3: CASRGGRAGELFF

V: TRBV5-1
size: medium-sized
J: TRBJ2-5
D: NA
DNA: TGCGCCAGCAGTTATACAGGGTCGGGGCAAGAGACCCAGTACTTC
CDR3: CASSYTGSGQETQYF

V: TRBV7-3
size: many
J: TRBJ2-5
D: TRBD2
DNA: TGTGCCAGCAGCTTTACGGGGGGGCGACAAGAGACCCAGTACTTC
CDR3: CASSFTGGRQETQYF

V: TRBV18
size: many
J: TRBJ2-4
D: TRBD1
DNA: TGTGCCAGCTCGCCCGAAGGACAGGGAGAAAACATTCAGTACTTC
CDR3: CASSPEGQGENIQYF

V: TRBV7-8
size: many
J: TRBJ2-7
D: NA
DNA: TGTGCCAGCAGCTTACACAGCTCCTACGAGCAGTACTTC
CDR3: CASSLHSSYEQYF

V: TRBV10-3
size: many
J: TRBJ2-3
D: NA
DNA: TGTGCCATCAGTGAAGGATTTAGCACAGATACGCAGTATTTT
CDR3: CAISEGFSTDTQYF

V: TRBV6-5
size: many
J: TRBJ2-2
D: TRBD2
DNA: TGTGCCAGCAGTTCAGCATCGGGGGGGCCCACCGGGGAGCTGTTTTTT
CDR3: CASSSASGGPTGELFF

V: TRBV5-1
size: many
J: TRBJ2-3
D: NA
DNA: TGCGCCAGCAGCTGGAACAGCGACACAGATACGCAGTATTTT
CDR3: CASSWNSDTDTQYF

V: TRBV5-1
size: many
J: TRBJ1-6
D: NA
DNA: TGCGCCAGCAGCTTGGGGATGGGACGGGTACCCGGCTCCTATAATTCACCCCTCCACTTT
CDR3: CASSLGMGRVPGSYNSPLHF

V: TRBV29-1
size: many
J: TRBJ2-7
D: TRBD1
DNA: TGCAGCGTTGGGGCAGGGGGTTACTCCTACGAGCAGTACTTC
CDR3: CSVGAGGYSYEQYF

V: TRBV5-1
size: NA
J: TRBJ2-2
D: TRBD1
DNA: TGCGCCAGCAGCTTCAGGACAGGGGCGATCAACACCGGGGAGCTGTTTTTT
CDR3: CASSFRTGAINTGELFF

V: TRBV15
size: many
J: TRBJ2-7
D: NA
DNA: TGTGCCACCAGCAGAGATTCGGGCAGAACCTACGAGCAGTACTTC
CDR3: CATSRDSGRTYEQYF

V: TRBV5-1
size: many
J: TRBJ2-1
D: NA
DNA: TGCGCCAGCAGCCCGGGACAACAAAACAATGAGCAGTTCTTC
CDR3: CASSPGQQNNEQFF

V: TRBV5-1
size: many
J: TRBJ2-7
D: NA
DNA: TGCGCCAGCAGCTTGGCCCCGGGAAGGGAAGTGTACGAGCAGTACTTC
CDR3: CASSLAPGREVYEQYF

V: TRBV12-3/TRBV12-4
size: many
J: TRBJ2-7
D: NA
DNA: TGTGCCAGCAGTTTGGCAGGGGACTACGAGCAGTACTTC
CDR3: CASSLAGDYEQYF

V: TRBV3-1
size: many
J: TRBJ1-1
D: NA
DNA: TGTGCCAGCAGCCAAGTTCTGAACACTGAAGCTTTCTTT
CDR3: CASSQVLNTEAFF

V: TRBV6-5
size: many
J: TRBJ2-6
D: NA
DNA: TGTGCCAGCAGTTTCTTAGGGGGGGCCAACGTCCTGACTTTC
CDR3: CASSFLGGANVLTF

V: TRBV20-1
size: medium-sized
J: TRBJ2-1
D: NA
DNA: TGCAGTGCTAGGGCATACTTCGGGGGCGGAAATGAGCAGTTCTTC
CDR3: CSARAYFGGGNEQFF

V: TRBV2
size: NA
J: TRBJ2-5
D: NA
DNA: TGTGTCAGCATCGCCGATACCCAGTACTTC
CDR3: CVSIADTQYF

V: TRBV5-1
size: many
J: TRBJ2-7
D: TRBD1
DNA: TGCGCCAGCAGCTTGAGACAGGGGGAGGTGTACTTC
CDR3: CASSLRQGEVYF

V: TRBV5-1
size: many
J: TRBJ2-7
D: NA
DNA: TGCGCCAGCAGCACCTGGACAGTTCGCGAGCAGTACTTC
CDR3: CASSTWTVREQYF

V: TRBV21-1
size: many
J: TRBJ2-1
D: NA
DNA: TGTGCCAGCAGCAAGTCTGGGACTAGCGGGGGGCCGAATGAGCAGTTCTTC
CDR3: CASSKSGTSGGPNEQFF

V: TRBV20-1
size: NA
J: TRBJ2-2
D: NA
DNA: TGCAGTGCTAGAGGGTACGGAGGGACCGGGGAGCTGTTTTTT
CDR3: CSARGYGGTGELFF

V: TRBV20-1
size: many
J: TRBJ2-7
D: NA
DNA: TGCAGTGCTAGAGTCCCGGGGGCAAGGTGGGAGCAGTACTTC
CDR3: CSARVPGARWEQYF

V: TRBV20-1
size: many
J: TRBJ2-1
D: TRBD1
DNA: TGCAGTGCCGGACAGGGGTACAATGAGCAGTTCTTC
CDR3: CSAGQGYNEQFF

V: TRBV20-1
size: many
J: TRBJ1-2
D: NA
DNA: TGCAGTGCTTCAGACAACTATGGCTACACCTTC
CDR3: CSASDNYGYTF

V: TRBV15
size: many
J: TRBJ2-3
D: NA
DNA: TGTGCCACCAGCAAGGTTCAGAGAATAAGCACAGATACGCAGTATTTT
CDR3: CATSKVQRISTDTQYF

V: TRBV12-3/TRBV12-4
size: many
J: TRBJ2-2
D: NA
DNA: TGTGCCAGCAGGGGGGGAAGGACCGGGGAGCTGTTTTTT
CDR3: CASRGGRTGELFF

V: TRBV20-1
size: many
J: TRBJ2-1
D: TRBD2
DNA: TGCAGTGCTAGAGTCACTAGCGGGGGCGTAAGATACAATGAGCAGTTCTTC
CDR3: CSARVTSGGVRYNEQFF

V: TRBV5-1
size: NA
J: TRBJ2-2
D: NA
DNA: TGCGCCAACAGCCCGCTGAGCGCGAGCACTGGGGAGCTGTTTTTT
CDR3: CANSPLSASTGELFF

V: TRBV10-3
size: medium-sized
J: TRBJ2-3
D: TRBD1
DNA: TGTGCCACGCGAGTACGACAGGGCGCAGATACGCAGTATTTT
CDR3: CATRVRQGADTQYF

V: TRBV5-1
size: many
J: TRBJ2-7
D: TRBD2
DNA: TGCGCCAGCAGCCATGGGACTAGCGGGGGCCTAAAAACCTACGAGCAGTACTTC
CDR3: CASSHGTSGGLKTYEQYF

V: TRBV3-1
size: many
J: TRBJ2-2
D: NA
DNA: TGTGCCAGCAGCCGAGGAGTTGGCGGGGAGCTGTTTTTT
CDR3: CASSRGVGGELFF

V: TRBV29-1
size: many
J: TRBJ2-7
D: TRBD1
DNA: TGCAGCGTCGGAACCGGGACAGGGTTAGGCGAGCAGTACTTC
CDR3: CSVGTGTGLGEQYF

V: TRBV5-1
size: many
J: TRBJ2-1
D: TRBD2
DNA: TGCGCCAGCAGCTTGGATCTAGCGGGGTACAATGAGCAGTTCTTC
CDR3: CASSLDLAGYNEQFF

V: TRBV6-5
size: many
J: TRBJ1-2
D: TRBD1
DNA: TGTGCCAGCAGTTACTCCGGACAGGACTATGGCTACACCTTC
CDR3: CASSYSGQDYGYTF

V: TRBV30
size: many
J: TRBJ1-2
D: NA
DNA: TGTGCCTGGGTCCCCCGGGGGTATTATGGCTACACCTTC
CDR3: CAWVPRGYYGYTF

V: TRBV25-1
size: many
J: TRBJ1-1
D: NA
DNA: TGTGCCAGCCGTGTCGGCAGCACTGAAGCTTTCTTT
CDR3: CASRVGSTEAFF

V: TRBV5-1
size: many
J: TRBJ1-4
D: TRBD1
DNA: TGCGCCAGCAGCCCATTACCAACAGGGGGCGGAGAAAAACTGTTTTTT
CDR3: CASSPLPTGGGEKLFF

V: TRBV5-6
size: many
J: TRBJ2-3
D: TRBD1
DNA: TGTGCCAGCAGCAAGGACAGGCCCACAGATACGCAGTATTTT
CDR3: CASSKDRPTDTQYF

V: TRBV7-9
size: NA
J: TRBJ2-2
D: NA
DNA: TGTGCCAGCAGCTTCGGTCATCAGGGGTGGACCGGGGAGCTGTTTTTT
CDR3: CASSFGHQGWTGELFF

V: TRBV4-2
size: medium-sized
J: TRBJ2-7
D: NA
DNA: TGTGCCAGCAGCCAAGCTGGGAGACCAGGGACCTACGAGCAGTACTTC
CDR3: CASSQAGRPGTYEQYF

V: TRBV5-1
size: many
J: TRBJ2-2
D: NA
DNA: TGCGCCAGCAGTTCCCTTGGGGCCGGGGAGCTGTTTTTT
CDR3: CASSSLGAGELFF

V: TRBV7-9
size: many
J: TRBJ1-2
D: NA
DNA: TGTGCCAGCAGCTTAGACGGGGCCAGCCTCTATGGCTACACCTTC
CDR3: CASSLDGASLYGYTF

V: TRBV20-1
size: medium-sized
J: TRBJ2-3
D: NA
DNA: TGCAGTGCTACTACAACAGATACGCAGTATTTT
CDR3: CSATTTDTQYF

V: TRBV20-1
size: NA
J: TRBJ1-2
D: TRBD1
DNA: TGCAGTGCTAATATTTGGGGACAGTCTCACAATGGCTACACCTTC
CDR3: CSANIWGQSHNGYTF

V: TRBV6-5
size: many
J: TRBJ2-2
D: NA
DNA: TGTGCCAGCAGTTACTCGACTGTAAAGAACACCGGGGAGCTGTTTTTT
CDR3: CASSYSTVKNTGELFF

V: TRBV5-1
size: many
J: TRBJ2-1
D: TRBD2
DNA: TGCGCCAGCAGCTTGGGACTAGCGGGCGTTTCCTACAATGAGCAGTTCTTC
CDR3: CASSLGLAGVSYNEQFF

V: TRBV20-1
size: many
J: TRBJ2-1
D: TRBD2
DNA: TGCAGTGCTAGAGATCTAAGCGGGGGGTACAATGAGCAGTTCTTC
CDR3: CSARDLSGGYNEQFF

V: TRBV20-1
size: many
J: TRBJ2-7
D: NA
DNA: TGCAGTGCTACTCGAAGTCAGGGGCGTTACGAGCAGTACTTC
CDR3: CSATRSQGRYEQYF

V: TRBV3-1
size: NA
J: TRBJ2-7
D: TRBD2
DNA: TGTGCCAGCATGAGTGGGGGAGCGGGGGGGGTCGGCGAGCAGTACTTC
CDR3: CASMSGGAGGVGEQYF